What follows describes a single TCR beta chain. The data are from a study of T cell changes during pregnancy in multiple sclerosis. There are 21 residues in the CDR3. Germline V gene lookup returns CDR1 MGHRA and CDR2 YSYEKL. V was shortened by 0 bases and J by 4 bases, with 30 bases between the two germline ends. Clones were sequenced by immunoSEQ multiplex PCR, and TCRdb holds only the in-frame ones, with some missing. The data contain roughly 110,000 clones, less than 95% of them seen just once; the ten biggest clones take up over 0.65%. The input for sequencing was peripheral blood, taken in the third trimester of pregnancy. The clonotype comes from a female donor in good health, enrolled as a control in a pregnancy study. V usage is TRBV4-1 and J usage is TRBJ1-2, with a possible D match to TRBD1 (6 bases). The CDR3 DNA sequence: TGCGCCAGCAGCCAAGAAACGAGTCCAGGGGCTACACTAGAGCTCGGCTATGGCTACACCTTC. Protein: CASSQETSPGATLELGYGYTF.